Sequencing of this T cell receptor (beta chain) was carried out in a study of blood T cell repertoires in COVID-19. In the study overall: In each case, the material was cDNA or gDNA derived from T cells, B-cell-depleted T cells, or PBMCs.

V was pared by 2 bases and J by 10 bases, with 18 bases between. The CDR3 is made up of 16 amino acids. Germline V gene data show CDR1 as MNHEY and CDR2 as SMNVEV (reference sequence). Sequencing was performed with immunoSEQ multiplex PCR; in TCRdb, only in-frame clones are kept and a portion is missing. The table lists 300,000 to 450,000 clones, about 87% of them singletons, with about 2.1% in the top ten. Input material: peripheral blood. The rearrangement links TRBV27 to TRBJ1-6; D perhaps matches TRBD1 (5 bases). This clonotype was sampled from a woman aged 60-70 years with COVID-19, enrolled during active disease. The CDR3 DNA reads TGTGCCAGCAGTTTAGCGATCCAGGGAGGAGGATCACCCCTCCACTTT. Its translation: CASSLAIQGGGSPLHF.